The 17 T cell receptor beta chains in this list originate from one sample, sequenced in a study of long-term antiretroviral therapy in people with HIV (dated by TCRdb to the early 2020s). The immunoSEQ hsTCRB v3.0 assay was used at survey level resolution for TRB variable region sequencing. Imported from immuneACCESS, the table was reduced by TCRdb to in-frame sequences with V and J called. These copies leave out some clones; in studies compared against another copy, an unresolved V gene accounts for under half, and the cause of the remainder is not known. The sample table shows 20,000 to 25,000 clones, and under 85% are seen once. Clones ranked in the top ten supply more than 15% of the sample. The sequenced sample was unsorted PBMCs, obtained 0.5 years before starting antiretroviral therapy. The receptors come from a middle-aged man with HIV.

The V gene is TRBV7-3, the J gene TRBJ2-3; TRBD2 aligns across 9 bases. This CDR3 is built from 22 residues. CDR1 and CDR2 from the germline V gene are SGHTA and FQGTGA. The J segment lost 0 bases and the V segment lost 1 base, leaving 20 bases of the junction unmatched. CDR3 coding DNA: TGTGCCAGCAGCTTAAGGGTGGGACTGGGTAGCGGGGGCCTTTCTAGCACAGATACGCAGTATTTT. Protein: CASSLRVGLGSGGLSSTDTQYF.

V is TRBV5-1 and J is TRBJ2-5, with D perhaps TRBD1 (6 bases). V was clipped by 4 bases and J by 5 bases, with 21 bases between them. CDR3 length equals 16 residues. CDR1 is SGHRS and CDR2 is YFSETQ in the germline V gene. The CDR3 region is CASSTGTSAFVETQYF. The CDR3 coding sequence is TGCGCCAGCAGCACAGGGACATCGGCTTTCGTGGAGACCCAGTACTTC.

This clone occurred once. The rearrangement uses TRBV6-4 and TRBJ2-1, with a possible D match to TRBD1 (6 bases). Germline V gives CDR1 MRHNA, CDR2 SNTAGT. Trimming stripped 2 bases from V and 7 bases from J, with 12 bases between. There are 14 residues in the CDR3. The CDR3 bases are TGTGCCAGCAGTGACGGAAACAGGGTGAATGAGCAGTTCTTC. Amino acids: CASSDGNRVNEQFF.

The chain has TRBV7-8 and TRBJ2-2, with 13 positions matching TRBD2. Germline CDR1 and CDR2: SGHVS and FQNEAQ. Unmatched junction bases numbered 8, after V lost 3 bases and J lost 1 base. CDR3 length: 19 residues. In DNA form, the CDR3 reads TGTGCCAGCAGCTTTATCCCGACTAGCGGGGGGAAGAACACCGGGGAGCTGTTTTTT. Translating it yields CASSFIPTSGGKNTGELFF.

The chain combines TRBV28 with TRBJ2-3; 7 nucleotides align to TRBD1. The CDR3 consists of 15 residues. CDR1 and CDR2 (germline): MDHEN, SYDVKM. V dropped 4 bases and J dropped 2; count of bases not matched to a gene: 6. The CDR3, as DNA: TGTGCCAGCAGTTCGGGACAGTTCACCACAGATACGCAGTATTTT. Amino acid sequence: CASSSGQFTTDTQYF. Variable domain in full (rest from reference TRBV28 and TRBJ2-3): DVKVTQSSRYLVKRTGEKVFLECVQDMDHENMFWYRQDPGLGLRLIYFSYDVKMKEKGDIPEGYSVSREKKERFSLILESASTNQTSMYLCASSSGQFTTDTQYFGPGTRLTVL.

In this sample, this clone turned up a few times. The genes are TRBV7-2 and TRBJ1-3; D is ambiguous. This CDR3 contains 15 residues. CDR1 is SGHTA, CDR2 FQGNSA, per germline. V was shortened by 5 bases and J by 0 bases, with 11 bases between the two germline ends. The CDR3, as DNA: TGTGCCAGCAGCCGTTTACCGGTCTCTGGAAACACCATATATTTT. This gives the protein CASSRLPVSGNTIYF.

This chain links TRBV7-8 with TRBJ1-1, with a possible D match to TRBD1 (5 bases). Trimming left V 2 bases short and J 1 base short, with 5 bases between. This CDR3 contains 13 residues. Germline V gene sequence: CDR1 SGHVS, CDR2 FQNEAQ. The CDR3 bases are TGTGCCAGCAGCTTAACAGGGAACACTGAAGCTTTCTTT. Amino acid sequence: CASSLTGNTEAFF.

This chain joins TRBV9 and TRBJ2-3; 8 bases match TRBD1. Per germline, CDR1 SGDLS and CDR2 YYNGEE. The CDR3 consists of 15 residues. V dropped 3 bases and J dropped 2; count of bases not matched to a gene: 5. The CDR3 nucleotides are TGTGCCAGCAGCGGGCTGGGACAGGCCACAGATACGCAGTATTTT. This translates into CASSGLGQATDTQYF. The whole variable domain, filled in from reference TRBV9 and TRBJ2-3, reads DSGVTQTPKHLITATGQRVTLRCSPRSGDLSVYWYQQSLDQGLQFLIQYYNGEERAKGNILERFSAQQFPDLHSELNLSSLELGDSALYFCASSGLGQATDTQYFGPGTRLTVL.

This clone has a handful of counts. The rearrangement joins TRBV27 to TRBJ1-4; possibly TRBD1 for D (5 bases). The CDR3 is made up of 15 amino acids. Germline CDR1 and CDR2: MNHEY and SMNVEV (reference sequence). Deletions cut 5 bases from V and 5 bases from J, with 15 bases between. The CDR3 protein is CASSPLTGLNEKLFF. The CDR3 nucleotides read TGTGCCAGCAGTCCCTTAACAGGTCTCAATGAAAAACTGTTTTTT.

V gene TRBV5-1 combines with J gene TRBJ2-6; possibly TRBD1 for D (5 bases). This CDR3 has 15 residues. Germline CDR1 reads SGHRS; CDR2 reads YFSETQ. With 4 bases removed from V and 3 bases from J, the gap between germline ends came to 11 bases. The CDR3 bases are TGCGCCAGCAGCCTCCAGGGCTTTGGGGCCAACGTCCTGACTTTC. Its translation is CASSLQGFGANVLTF.

The J gene is TRBJ1-4, the V gene TRBV9, with 8 bases aligning to TRBD1. Per germline, CDR1 SGDLS and CDR2 YYNGEE. The J segment lost 0 bases and the V segment lost 1 base, leaving 11 bases of the junction unmatched. This CDR3 region has 19 residues. The CDR3 bases are TGTGCCAGCAGCGTAAGCCCCCGGACAGGGCCTGCAACTAATGAAAAACTGTTTTTT. The encoded protein is CASSVSPRTGPATNEKLFF.

The V and J genes are TRBV27 and TRBJ1-6, with D hard to call. The germline V gene has CDR1 MNHEY and CDR2 SMNVEV (reference sequence). V was clipped by 6 bases and J by 6 bases, with 12 bases between them. The CDR3 extends over 14 amino acids. In nucleotides, the CDR3 is TGTGCCAGCAGCAAGGATAACCGTAATTCACCCCTCCACTTT. It yields the protein CASSKDNRNSPLHF.

The chain combines TRBV5-1 with TRBJ2-1; no reliable D call. V was pared by 0 bases and J by 2 bases, with 6 bases between. Germline V gene lookup returns CDR1 SGHRS and CDR2 YFSETQ. This CDR3 has 14 amino acids. CDR3 nucleotide sequence: TGCGCCAGCAGCTTGGGCTCTCCCTACAATGAGCAGTTCTTC. Translating it yields CASSLGSPYNEQFF.

The J gene is TRBJ2-7, the V gene TRBV28; D not resolved. The CDR3 spans 15 residues. Germline V gene lookup returns CDR1 MDHEN and CDR2 SYDVKM. Trimming removed 7 bases at V and 5 bases at J, with 21 bases between. The CDR3 loop reads CASTSWASTFHEQYF. The CDR3 DNA reads as TGTGCCAGCACCTCCTGGGCCAGCACGTTCCACGAGCAGTACTTC. Full variable domain (rest looked up from reference TRBV28 and TRBJ2-7): DVKVTQSSRYLVKRTGEKVFLECVQDMDHENMFWYRQDPGLGLRLIYFSYDVKMKEKGDIPEGYSVSREKKERFSLILESASTNQTSMYLCASTSWASTFHEQYFGPGTRLTVT.

J is TRBJ2-1 and V is TRBV29-1; D may correspond to TRBD1 or TRBD2 (6 bases each). V was trimmed by 5 bases and J by 6 bases, leaving 20 bases between them. The CDR3 extends over 15 amino acids. Germline CDR1 is SQVTM and CDR2 is ANQGSEA. As DNA, the CDR3 is TGCAGCGTTCCTGCTAGGGGGACTGGGACCAATGAGCAGTTCTTC. It translates to CSVPARGTGTNEQFF.

The rearrangement joins TRBV6-1 to TRBJ2-3; no firm D call. Between the trimmed V and J ends, which lost 1 base and 5 bases, there was a span of 13 bases. The CDR3 is 15 amino acids. Germline values: CDR1 MNHNS, CDR2 SASEGT. The CDR3 coding sequence is TGTGCCAGCAGTGAAGAGACTCTCTGGGGAGATACGCAGTATTTT. It encodes CASSEETLWGDTQYF.

Only a few counts were recorded for this clone. V and J are TRBV4-3 and TRBJ1-2; D possibly corresponds to TRBD1 (6 bases). Looked up from germline, CDR1 is LGHNA and CDR2 is YSLEER. The CDR3 is 14 amino acids. The germline V and J ends were trimmed by 1 base and 7 bases, with 13 bases remaining between them. The CDR3 protein is CASSQVGGLGGYTF. DNA for the CDR3: TGCGCCAGCAGCCAAGTTGGGGGCTTAGGTGGCTACACCTTC.